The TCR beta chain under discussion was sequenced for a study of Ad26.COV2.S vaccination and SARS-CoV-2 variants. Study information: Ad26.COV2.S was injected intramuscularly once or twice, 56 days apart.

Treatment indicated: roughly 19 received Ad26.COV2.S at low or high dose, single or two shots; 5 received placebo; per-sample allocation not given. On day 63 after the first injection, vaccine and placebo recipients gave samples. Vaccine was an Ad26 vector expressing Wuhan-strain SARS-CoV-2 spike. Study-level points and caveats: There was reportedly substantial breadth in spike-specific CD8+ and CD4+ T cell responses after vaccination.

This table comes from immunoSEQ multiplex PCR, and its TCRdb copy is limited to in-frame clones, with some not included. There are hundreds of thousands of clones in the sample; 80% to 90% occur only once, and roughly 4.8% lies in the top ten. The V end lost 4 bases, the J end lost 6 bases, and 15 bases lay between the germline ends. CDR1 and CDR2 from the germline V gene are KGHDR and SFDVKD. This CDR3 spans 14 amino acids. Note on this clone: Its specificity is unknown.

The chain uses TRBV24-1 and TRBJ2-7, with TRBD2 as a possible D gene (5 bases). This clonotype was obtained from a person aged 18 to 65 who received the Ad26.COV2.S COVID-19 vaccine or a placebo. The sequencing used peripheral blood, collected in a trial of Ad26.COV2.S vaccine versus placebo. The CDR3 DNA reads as TGTGCCACCAGTGACTCTAGCCGTCCGGGCGAGCAGTACTTC. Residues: CATSDSSRPGEQYF.